Sequencing of this T cell receptor (beta chain) was carried out in a study of cytomegalovirus exposure and HLA in healthy donors. The length of the CDR3 is 16 residues. Germline V gives CDR1 SGDLS, CDR2 YYNGEE. V gave up 0 bases and J gave up 2 bases; unmatched junction bases: 5. The study, taken as a whole, reports: The study recorded about 150 TCR beta chains that were cytomegalovirus-associated.

To note about this clone: The antigen remains undetermined.

The PCR was carried out with 60 Vbeta primers and 13 Jbeta primers. Sequenced by immunoSEQ multiplex PCR; TCRdb stores in-frame clones only, minus some. The sample gives about 200,000 clones, 70% to 85% of which show up once; roughly 0.1% is in the top ten. The TCR originated in a boy younger than 10 in good health and CMV-seronegative. Sequenced input: PBMCs. This chain connects TRBV9 to TRBJ2-3, with 8 bases lining up with TRBD2. This CDR3 is CASSVGAGAPTDTQYF. The CDR3 nucleotides are TGTGCCAGCAGCGTAGGAGCGGGGGCGCCCACAGATACGCAGTATTTT.